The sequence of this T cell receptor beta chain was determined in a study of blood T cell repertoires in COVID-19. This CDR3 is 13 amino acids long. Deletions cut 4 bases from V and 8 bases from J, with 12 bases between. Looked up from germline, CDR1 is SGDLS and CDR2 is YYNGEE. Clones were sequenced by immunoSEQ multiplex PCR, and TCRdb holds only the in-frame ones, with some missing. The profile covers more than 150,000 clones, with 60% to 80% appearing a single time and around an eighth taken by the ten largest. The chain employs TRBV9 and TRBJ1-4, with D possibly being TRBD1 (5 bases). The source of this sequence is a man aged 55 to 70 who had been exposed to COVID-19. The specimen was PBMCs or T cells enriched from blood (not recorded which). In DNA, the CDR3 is TGTGCCAGCAGCAGGTCGGGGGGAGAAAAACTGTTTTTT. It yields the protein CASSRSGGEKLFF.